This is a list of T cell receptor beta chains from one sample in a study of blood T cell repertoires in COVID-19. Using immunoSEQ multiplex PCR, the repertoire was profiled, and TCRdb retains in-frame clones only, with some absent. The sample includes more than 200,000 clones, around 80% of them seen just once. Sequencing was performed on PBMCs or T cells enriched from blood (not recorded which). The receptors were sampled from a woman between 40 and 50 years old with acute COVID-19. Each CDR3 is given with its conserved first and last residue. Fields, in order: D gene, V gene, J gene, clone size, CDR3 DNA, CDR3 protein. D genes are given only for firm matches. Not every row has a clone size; where given, it reads once, few, many or a size class.

TRBD1	TRBV29-1	TRBJ1-1	NA	TGCAGCGTAACCACAGGGGGCTCGAACACTGAAGCTTTCTTT	CSVTTGGSNTEAFF
TRBD2	TRBV4-2	TRBJ2-2	NA	TGTGCCAGCACCAGAGAGGCTAGCGGGGGGAACACCGGGGAGCTGTTTTTT	CASTREASGGNTGELFF
NA	TRBV7-3	TRBJ1-2	NA	TGTGCCAGCAGCTCCCAGGGTTTGGCGAACCCTCGAGACTATGGCTACACCTTC	CASSSQGLANPRDYGYTF
TRBD1	TRBV2	TRBJ1-1	NA	TGTGCCAGCAGTGATAGTGACAGGGGACACACTGAAGCTTTCTTT	CASSDSDRGHTEAFF
NA	TRBV27	TRBJ2-7	NA	TGTGCCAGCAGTGACACCTACGAGCAGTACTTC	CASSDTYEQYF
NA	TRBV2	TRBJ2-1	NA	TGTGCCAGCAGTGCGAGGACCAGGGGAAGCTCCTACAATGAGCAGTTCTTC	CASSARTRGSSYNEQFF
NA	TRBV5-5	TRBJ1-1	once	TGTGCCAGCAGCTGGGGACACCTGAACACTGAAGCTTTCTTT	CASSWGHLNTEAFF
TRBD1	TRBV29-1	TRBJ1-3	NA	TGCAGCGCCTCCGGGACAGGCTCTGGAAACACCATATATTTT	CSASGTGSGNTIYF
TRBD1	TRBV27	TRBJ1-2	NA	TGTGCCAGCAGTTTCAGGGGGCTTAACTATGGCTACACCTTC	CASSFRGLNYGYTF
TRBD1	TRBV29-1	TRBJ1-5	NA	TGCAGCGCCCAACTAACAGGGGGCAATCAGCCCCAGCATTTT	CSAQLTGGNQPQHF
TRBD2	TRBV11-1	TRBJ2-2	NA	TGTGCCAGCAGCTCCACTAGCGCGGGCACCGGGGAGCTGTTTTTT	CASSSTSAGTGELFF
NA	TRBV5-1	TRBJ1-2	few	TGCGCCAGCAGTTATTGGGGTGGCAGGAGGAACGATGGCTACACCTTC	CASSYWGGRRNDGYTF
NA	TRBV28	TRBJ2-1	NA	TGTGCCAGCAGTTTGAGGCGGGAAAAGCAGTTCTTC	CASSLRREKQFF
NA	TRBV2	TRBJ2-7	once	TGTGCCAGCAGTGAAGCAAGGCAGGGGGGGCAGTACTTC	CASSEARQGGQYF
NA	TRBV4-3	TRBJ2-3	few	TGCGCCAGCAGCCAAGATTGGACTGACACAGATACGCAGTATTTT	CASSQDWTDTDTQYF
TRBD2	TRBV5-8	TRBJ2-3	NA	TGTGCCAGCAGCTTCAGCGGGGGCACTCCTAGCACAGATACGCAGTATTTT	CASSFSGGTPSTDTQYF
NA	TRBV5-1	TRBJ2-7	NA	TGCGCCAGCAGCTTGGAGGGGCGGGGACTCAACGAGCAGTACTTC	CASSLEGRGLNEQYF
NA	TRBV2	TRBJ1-3	NA	TGTGCCAGCAGTGCGCGATTCGAGGGTTGGAGCACCATATATTTT	CASSARFEGWSTIYF
NA	TRBV4-3	TRBJ1-2	NA	TGCGCCAGCAGCCAAGGGCGGGCCTCTAACTATGGCTACACCTTC	CASSQGRASNYGYTF
NA	TRBV5-1	TRBJ1-4	NA	TGCGCCAGCAGCTTAATCCAGGATTCTAATGAAAAACTGTTTTTT	CASSLIQDSNEKLFF
TRBD1	TRBV3-1/TRBV3-2	TRBJ1-1	few	TGTGCCAGCAGGAAGACAGGGGCGGACACTGAAGCTTTCTTT	CASRKTGADTEAFF
NA	TRBV9	TRBJ1-6	NA	TGTGCCAGCAGCGAGAGCCATTCACCCCTCCACTTT	CASSESHSPLHF
NA	TRBV19	TRBJ1-1	NA	TGTGCCAGTAGAGTTGGGCAGGATGAGACTGAAGCTTTCTTT	CASRVGQDETEAFF
NA	TRBV30	TRBJ1-4	NA	TGTGCCTGGAAGACCGACAGAAAACTGTTTTTT	CAWKTDRKLFF
NA	TRBV3-1/TRBV3-2	TRBJ1-5	few	TGTGCCAGCAGCCAAGATATCAATCAGCCCCAGCATTTT	CASSQDINQPQHF
TRBD2	TRBV11-2	TRBJ2-1	NA	TGTGCCAGCAGCATCCGGACTAGCGGACCTAATGAGCAGTTCTTC	CASSIRTSGPNEQFF
TRBD1	TRBV19	TRBJ1-4	NA	TGTGCCAGTAGTAGCCCGGGACAGCGGAATGAAAAACTGTTTTTT	CASSSPGQRNEKLFF
NA	TRBV18	TRBJ1-1	NA	TGTGCCAGCTCACCGGGGATGAGGGACACTGAAGCTTTCTTT	CASSPGMRDTEAFF
NA	TRBV25-1	TRBJ1-1	NA	TGTGCCAGCGGCGACTACACTGAAGCTTTCTTT	CASGDYTEAFF
TRBD1	TRBV19	TRBJ1-4	NA	TGTGCCACCAGCGACAGGGACGACGAAAAACTGTTTTTT	CATSDRDDEKLFF
TRBD2	TRBV28	TRBJ2-3	NA	TGTGCCAGCAGTTCAAGGAGTGGGGCTAGCGGGGGGGCCCGATCGAGAGATACGCAGTATTTT	CASSSRSGASGGARSRDTQYF
TRBD2	TRBV28	TRBJ2-1	few	TGTGCCAGCAGCCGTAGCGGGGGTGAGCAGTTCTTC	CASSRSGGEQFF
NA	TRBV6-1	TRBJ1-1	NA	TGTGCCAGCAGTGACCTAGGACAGCAGAACACTGAAGCTTTCTTT	CASSDLGQQNTEAFF
NA	TRBV13	TRBJ2-7	NA	TGTGCCAGCAGCTTACTACGGGAGCAGTACTTC	CASSLLREQYF
NA	TRBV6-5	TRBJ1-1	NA	TGTGCCAGCAAACTGAGGTCGGTCACTGAAGCTTTCTTT	CASKLRSVTEAFF
TRBD1	TRBV19	TRBJ1-5	NA	TGTGCCAGTAGTGCCGACAGGGGGCAGGATCAGCCCCAGCATTTT	CASSADRGQDQPQHF
NA	TRBV18	TRBJ1-5	few	TGTGCCAGCTCACCCGATGGGGGGACTTCAGGCAATCAGCCCCAGCATTTT	CASSPDGGTSGNQPQHF
NA	TRBV14	TRBJ2-7	NA	TGTGCCAGCAGCCCTGATATACGACTCGGGGTTCTAGGGTCCTACGAGCAGTACTTC	CASSPDIRLGVLGSYEQYF
TRBD1	TRBV3-1/TRBV3-2	TRBJ2-3	NA	TGTGCCAGCAGCCCCGGACAGGGGCATCCAGATACGCAGTATTTT	CASSPGQGHPDTQYF
TRBD1	TRBV29-1	TRBJ1-6	few	TGCAGCGTTTCAGGGGGCGGGAATTCACCCCTCCACTTT	CSVSGGGNSPLHF
NA	TRBV5-8	TRBJ2-5	NA	TGTGCCAGCAGCTTGGGGGGGGTCCAGGAGACCCAGTACTTC	CASSLGGVQETQYF
NA	TRBV29-1	TRBJ2-2	NA	TGCAGCGTTGATGCGACAGGAATCACCGGGGAGCTGTTTTTT	CSVDATGITGELFF
TRBD2	TRBV9	TRBJ2-2	NA	TGTGCCAGCAGCGCGGTCGGGACTAGCGGGAGGTCCGGGACCGGGGAGCTGTTTTTT	CASSAVGTSGRSGTGELFF
NA	TRBV5-4	TRBJ1-2	NA	TGTGCCAGCAGCTCTGTTTGGACAGATGGTGTAGAAGGCTACACCTTC	CASSSVWTDGVEGYTF